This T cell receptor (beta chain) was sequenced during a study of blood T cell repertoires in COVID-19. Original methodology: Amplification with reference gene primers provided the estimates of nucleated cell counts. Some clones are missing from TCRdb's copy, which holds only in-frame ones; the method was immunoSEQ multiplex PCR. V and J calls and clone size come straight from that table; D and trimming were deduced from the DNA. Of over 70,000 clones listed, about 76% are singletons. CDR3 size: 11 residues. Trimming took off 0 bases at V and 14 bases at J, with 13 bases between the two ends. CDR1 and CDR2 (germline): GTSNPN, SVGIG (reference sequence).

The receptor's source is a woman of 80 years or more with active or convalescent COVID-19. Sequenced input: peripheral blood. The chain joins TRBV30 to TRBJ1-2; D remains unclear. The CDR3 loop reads CAWSVLSRNTF. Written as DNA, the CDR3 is TGTGCCTGGAGTGTACTATCTAGAAATACCTTC.